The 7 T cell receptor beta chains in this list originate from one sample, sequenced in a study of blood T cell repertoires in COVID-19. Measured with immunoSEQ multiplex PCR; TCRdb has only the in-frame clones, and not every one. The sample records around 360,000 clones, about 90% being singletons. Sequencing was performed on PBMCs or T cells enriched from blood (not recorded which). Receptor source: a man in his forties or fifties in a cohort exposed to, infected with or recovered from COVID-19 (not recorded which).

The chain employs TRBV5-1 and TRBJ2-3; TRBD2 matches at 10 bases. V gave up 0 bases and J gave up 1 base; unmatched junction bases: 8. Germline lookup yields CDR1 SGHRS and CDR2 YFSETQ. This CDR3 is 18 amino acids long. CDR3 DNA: TGCGCCAGCAGCTTGGGGCCAACCGGGACTAGCGGCACAGATACGCAGTATTTT. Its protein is CASSLGPTGTSGTDTQYF.

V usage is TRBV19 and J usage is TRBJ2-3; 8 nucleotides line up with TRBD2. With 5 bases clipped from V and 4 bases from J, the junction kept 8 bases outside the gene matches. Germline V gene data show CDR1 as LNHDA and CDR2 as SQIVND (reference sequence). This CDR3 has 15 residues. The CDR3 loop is CASSRGTSGADTQYF. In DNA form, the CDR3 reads TGTGCCAGTAGTCGAGGGACTAGTGGCGCAGATACGCAGTATTTT. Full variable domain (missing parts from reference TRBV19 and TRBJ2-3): DGGITQSPKYLFRKEGQNVTLSCEQNLNHDAMYWYRQDPGQGLRLIYYSQIVNDFQKGDIAEGYSVSREKKESFPLTVTSAQKNPTAFYLCASSRGTSGADTQYFGPGTRLTVL.

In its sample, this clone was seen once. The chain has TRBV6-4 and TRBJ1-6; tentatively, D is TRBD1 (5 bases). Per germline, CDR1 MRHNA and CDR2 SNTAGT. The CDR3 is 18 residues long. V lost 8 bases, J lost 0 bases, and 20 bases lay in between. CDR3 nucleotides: TGTGCCAGCGCCTCGGAGGGGTCTCCCCGCTCCTATAATTCACCCCTCCACTTT. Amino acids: CASASEGSPRSYNSPLHF.

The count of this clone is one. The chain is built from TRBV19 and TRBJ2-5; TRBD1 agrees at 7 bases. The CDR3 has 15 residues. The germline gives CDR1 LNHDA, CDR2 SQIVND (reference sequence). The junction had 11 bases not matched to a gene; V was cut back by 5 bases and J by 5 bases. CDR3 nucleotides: TGTGCCAGTAGTGTAGTCAGGGGGTTGGGGGAGACCCAGTACTTC. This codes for CASSVVRGLGETQYF.

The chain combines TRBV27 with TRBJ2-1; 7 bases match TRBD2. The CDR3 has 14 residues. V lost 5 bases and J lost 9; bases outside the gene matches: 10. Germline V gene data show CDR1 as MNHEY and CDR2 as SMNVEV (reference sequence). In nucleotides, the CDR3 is TGTGCCAGCAGTCACTGGGGGGGATACGGTGAGCAGTTCTTC. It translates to CASSHWGGYGEQFF.

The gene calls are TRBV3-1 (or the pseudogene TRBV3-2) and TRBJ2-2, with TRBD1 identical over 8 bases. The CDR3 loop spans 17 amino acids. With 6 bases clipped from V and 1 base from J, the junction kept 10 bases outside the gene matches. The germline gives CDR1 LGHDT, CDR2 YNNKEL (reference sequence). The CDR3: CASRPRTGIGNTGELFF. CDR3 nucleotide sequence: TGTGCCAGCAGGCCCAGGACAGGGATCGGGAACACCGGGGAGCTGTTTTTT.

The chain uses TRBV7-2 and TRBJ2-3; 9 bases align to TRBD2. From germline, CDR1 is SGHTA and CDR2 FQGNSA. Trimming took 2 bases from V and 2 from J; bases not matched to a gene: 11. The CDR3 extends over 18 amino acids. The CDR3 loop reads CASSLWATSGDSTDTQYF. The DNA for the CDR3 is TGTGCCAGCAGCTTATGGGCGACTAGCGGAGACTCCACAGATACGCAGTATTTT.